What follows are 20 T cell receptor beta chains derived from one specimen sequenced in a study of T cells after yellow fever vaccination. MiXCR, applied by TCRdb to the 5' RACE reads, yields one record per CDR3 protein. The sample yields some 120,000 distinct CDR3 sequences, more than 7.5% seen once. This material consisted of CD8+ T cells sorted from PBMCs, taken 45 days after the yellow fever booster vaccination. All receptors come from a man under 40 who received the YFV17D yellow fever vaccine.

The rearrangement links TRBV13 to TRBJ2-7; 7 bases map to TRBD2. V lost 1 base and J lost 3; bases outside the gene matches: 12. This CDR3 is 17 amino acids long. Germline assignment: CDR1 PRHDT and CDR2 FYEKMQ (reference sequence). CDR3 region: CASSLDMEGRAHYEQYF. CDR3 in DNA: TGTGCCAGCAGCTTAGATATGGAGGGGAGGGCACACTACGAGCAGTACTTC.

This clonotype was observed at least ten times. This sequence joins TRBV5-1 and TRBJ2-7, with unresolved D. CDR1 SGHRS and CDR2 YFSETQ come from the germline V gene. The CDR3 consists of 15 residues. The V end lost 4 bases, the J end lost 1 base, and 15 bases lay between the germline ends. The CDR3 region is CASSPEDTISYEQYF. DNA of the CDR3: TGCGCCAGCAGCCCTGAGGATACAATTTCCTACGAGCAGTACTTC.

This clonotype was seen many times. The gene calls are TRBV20-1 and TRBJ2-1, with D possibly matching TRBD2 (6 bases). Germline V lookup: CDR1 DFQATT, CDR2 SNEGSKA (reference sequence). This CDR3 is 15 amino acids long. Trimming removed 2 bases at V and 2 bases at J, with 13 bases between. The CDR3 loop reads CSARYPGSPYNEQFF. The CDR3 DNA is TGCAGTGCTAGATACCCCGGGAGCCCCTACAATGAGCAGTTCTTC.

This clonotype was observed many times. This sequence joins TRBV4-3 and TRBJ1-1; the match to TRBD1 covers 8 bases. Germline V CDR1 and CDR2: LGHNA, YSLEER. V was pared by 5 bases and J by 3 bases, with 8 bases of the junction left unmatched. The length of the CDR3 is 15 residues. The CDR3 reads CASSAGQGGHTEAFF. The CDR3 coding sequence is TGCGCCAGCAGCGCCGGACAGGGCGGGCACACTGAAGCTTTCTTT.

In its sample, this clonotype was seen many times. The chain is built from TRBV7-6 and TRBJ2-7; tentative D call: TRBD1 (6 bases). The germline V gene encodes CDR1 SGHVS and CDR2 FNYEAQ. There are 14 residues in the CDR3. Trimming cost V 4 bases and J 4 bases, with 14 bases left between them. The CDR3 region is CASSWNPGAYEQYF. DNA for the CDR3: TGTGCCAGCAGCTGGAATCCAGGGGCTTACGAGCAGTACTTC.

The V and J genes are TRBV12-3 or TRBV12-4 and TRBJ2-7, with a weak D call TRBD2 (5 bases). The CDR3 loop spans 13 amino acids. V lost 7 bases to trimming and J lost 3 bases, with 13 bases between them. The CDR3 DNA reads TGTGCCAGCACGGGTCGAGGGTTCTACGAGCAGTACTTC. Translating it yields CASTGRGFYEQYF.

As regards this clonotype: A read error is possible here, since a much larger clone lies one base away. The chain employs TRBV29-1 and TRBJ2-2; TRBD1 aligns across 7 bases. The germline CDR1 and CDR2 sequences are SQVTM and ANQGSEA. The CDR3 covers 15 residues. The CDR3 DNA is TGCAGCGTTGGGGACAGTTTATGGAACGCCGGGGAGCTGTTTTTT. Translation: CSVGDSLWNAGELFF.

This clonotype was counted ten times or more. V and J are TRBV5-1 and TRBJ2-1, with 13 bases lining up with TRBD2. Germline V CDR1 and CDR2: SGHRS, YFSETQ. V lost 2 bases and J lost 0; bases outside the gene matches: 8. There are 19 residues in the CDR3. The CDR3 region is CASSFPGLAGLSSYNEQFF. CDR3 bases: TGCGCCAGCAGCTTTCCGGGACTAGCGGGGTTAAGCTCCTACAATGAGCAGTTCTTC.

This clonotype has only a few counts. The chain couples TRBV5-6 to TRBJ2-3; TRBD2 might be the D (5 bases). The V and J ends lost 4 bases and 1 base respectively, with 13 bases between them. The CDR3 spans 15 residues. Germline-derived CDR1 and CDR2 are SGHDT and YYEEEE. The CDR3 sequence: CASSDEGRGTDTQYF. CDR3 coding DNA: TGTGCCAGCAGCGACGAGGGAAGGGGCACAGATACGCAGTATTTT.

This clonotype has at least ten counts. The genes are TRBV20-1 and TRBJ2-3, with 16 bases aligning to TRBD2. Germline V gives CDR1 DFQATT, CDR2 SNEGSKA (reference sequence). The ends lost 3 bases at V and 5 bases at J; junction bases unmatched: 14. The CDR3 length is 19 residues. The CDR3 is CSASGTGGTSGRGGDTQYF. CDR3 in DNA: TGCAGTGCTAGTGGGACAGGGGGGACTAGCGGGAGGGGCGGAGATACGCAGTATTTT.

This clonotype was counted ten times or more. The chain carries TRBV5-1 and TRBJ2-7; 8 bases are a match to TRBD1. The V segment lost 0 bases and the J segment 3 bases; nucleotides outside the gene matches: 5. CDR3 size: 15 residues. Germline CDR1 reads SGHRS; CDR2 reads YFSETQ. The CDR3 nucleotides are TGCGCCAGCAGCTTGGCCGCAGGGGGCTTCTACGAGCAGTACTTC. Translating it yields CASSLAAGGFYEQYF.

The J gene is TRBJ2-1, the V gene TRBV10-2; D gene uncertain. The germline gives CDR1 WSHSY, CDR2 SAAADI. Trimming took 6 bases from V and 3 from J, leaving 3 bases between them. The CDR3 runs 11 residues. CDR3 protein: CASRLYNEQFF. The CDR3 region has the DNA TGCGCCAGCAGACTCTACAATGAGCAGTTCTTC.

This clonotype was observed a handful of times. One end of the junction does not line up with germline, which may come from a read error. This rearrangement joins TRBV6-1 to TRBJ2-7; perhaps TRBD2 as D (6 bases). Germline CDR1 and CDR2: MNHNS and SASEGT. The CDR3 contains 10 residues. The CDR3 bases are TGTGCCAGAAGTGAAGGGACTGAAGCCTTC. The encoded protein is CARSEGTEAF.

In this sample, this clonotype turned up many times. The chain combines TRBV7-6 with TRBJ1-1; no firm D call. V was clipped by 1 base and J by 2 bases, with 14 bases between them. Germline V gene lookup returns CDR1 SGHVS and CDR2 FNYEAQ. The CDR3 length is 16 residues. The CDR3, as DNA: TGTGCCAGCAGCTTAGTTGCGGCAGGCGCAAACACTGAAGCTTTCTTT. It codes for CASSLVAAGANTEAFF.

The chain links TRBV7-2 to TRBJ2-3, with 7 bases matching TRBD2. The ends lost 5 bases at V and 2 bases at J; junction bases unmatched: 10. The germline gives CDR1 SGHTA, CDR2 FQGNSA. The CDR3 runs 16 residues. CDR3 bases: TGTGCCAGCAGCCCCGATCTAGCGGATCACACAGATACGCAGTATTTT. Protein sequence: CASSPDLADHTDTQYF.

The rearrangement joins TRBV12-3 or TRBV12-4 to TRBJ2-1, with a tentative D call TRBD2 (5 bases). With 3 bases removed from V and 3 bases from J, the gap between germline ends came to 12 bases. The CDR3 contains 15 residues. The CDR3 DNA reads TGTGCCAGCAGTTTTGAGGCTAGCTTCTACAATGAGCAGTTCTTC. Translating gives CASSFEASFYNEQFF.

This clonotype was observed at least ten times. The V and J genes are TRBV20-1 and TRBJ2-7, with D possibly TRBD2 on 5 matching bases. CDR3 length: 15 amino acids. V lost 4 bases to trimming and J lost 0 bases, with 16 bases between them. Germline V gene data show CDR1 as DFQATT and CDR2 as SNEGSKA (reference sequence). In DNA, the CDR3 is TGCAGTGCTAACCCGAGGAGCGGATTCTCCTACGAGCAGTACTTC. Its protein product is CSANPRSGFSYEQYF.

The chain is built from TRBV7-2 and TRBJ2-7; D could derive from TRBD1 or TRBD2 (5 bases each). The V end was cut by 1 base, the J end by 0 bases, with 13 bases between. This CDR3 is 16 amino acids long. The germline V gene has CDR1 SGHTA and CDR2 FQGNSA. This chain's CDR3 is CASSLGAGTSSYEQYF. The DNA for the CDR3 is TGTGCCAGCAGCTTAGGAGCAGGGACCAGCTCCTACGAGCAGTACTTC.

This clonotype was seen many times. V usage is TRBV10-2 and J usage is TRBJ1-2; D possibly corresponds to TRBD1 (6 bases). The CDR3 covers 14 residues. From germline, CDR1 is WSHSY and CDR2 SAAADI. Trimming removed 7 bases at V and 5 bases at J, with 17 bases between. CDR3 loop: CASIDRDTLYGYTF. CDR3 sequence (DNA): TGCGCCAGCATCGACCGGGACACACTTTATGGCTACACCTTC.

The chain uses TRBV5-1 and TRBJ2-3, with TRBD2 matching 7 bases. The germline gives CDR1 SGHRS, CDR2 YFSETQ. V trimming: 4 bases; J trimming: 3 bases; junction bases outside the gene matches: 8. The CDR3 length is 15 residues. In DNA, the CDR3 is TGCGCCAGCAGCACGTCCCCGGGGGGTACAGATACGCAGTATTTT. Translating it yields CASSTSPGGTDTQYF.